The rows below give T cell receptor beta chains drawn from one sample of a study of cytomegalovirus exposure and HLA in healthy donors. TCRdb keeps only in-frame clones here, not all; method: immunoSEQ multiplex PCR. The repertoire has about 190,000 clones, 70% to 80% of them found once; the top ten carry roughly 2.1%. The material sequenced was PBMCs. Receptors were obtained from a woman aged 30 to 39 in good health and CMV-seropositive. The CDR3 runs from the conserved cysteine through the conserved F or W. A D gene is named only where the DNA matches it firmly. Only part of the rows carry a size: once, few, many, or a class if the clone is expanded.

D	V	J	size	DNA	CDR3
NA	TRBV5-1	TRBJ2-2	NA	TGCGCCAGCAGTAAGACTAGTAACACCGGGGAGCTGTTTTTT	CASSKTSNTGELFF
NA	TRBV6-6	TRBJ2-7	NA	TGTGCCAGCAGTTACTCGGACTGGACCAGACGCTACGAGCAGTACTTC	CASSYSDWTRRYEQYF
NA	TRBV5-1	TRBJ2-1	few	TGCGCCAGCAGCTTGGAACAGGGCGTATATGAGCAGTTCTTC	CASSLEQGVYEQFF
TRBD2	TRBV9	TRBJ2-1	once	TGTGCCAGCAGCGCCGGGACTAACTCCTACAATGAGCAGTTCTTC	CASSAGTNSYNEQFF
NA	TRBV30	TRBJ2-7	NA	TGTGCCTGGAGTGTACAGGGCGGATCCTACGAGCAGTACTTC	CAWSVQGGSYEQYF
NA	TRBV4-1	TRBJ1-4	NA	TGCGCCAGTTCGAGTGGTTGGAATGAAAAACTGTTTTTT	CASSSGWNEKLFF
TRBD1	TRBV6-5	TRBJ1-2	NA	TGTGCCAGCAGTAACTTACAGGGGGCGCGGGGCTATGGCTACACCTTC	CASSNLQGARGYGYTF
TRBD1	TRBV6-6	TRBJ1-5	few	TGTGCCAGCAGTTATTCCGGGACAGGTTTACAGCCCCAGCATTTT	CASSYSGTGLQPQHF
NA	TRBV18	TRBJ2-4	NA	NA	CASSPIRAREVKNIQYF
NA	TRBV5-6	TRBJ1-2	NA	TGTGCCACCCAGGCGACAGGCAGAGCTAACTATGGCTACACCTTC	CATQATGRANYGYTF
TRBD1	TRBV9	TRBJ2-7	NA	TGTGCCAGCAGCTCGGGACAGGGGGCCTACGAGCAGTACTTC	CASSSGQGAYEQYF
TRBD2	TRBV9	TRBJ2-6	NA	TGTGCCAGCAGCGTGAGACTAGCGGGAACAGGGGCCAACGTCCTGACTTTC	CASSVRLAGTGANVLTF
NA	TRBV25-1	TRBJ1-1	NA	TGTGCCAGCAGTGAATGGGCTGGGCCCGGCGCTGAAGCTTTCTTT	CASSEWAGPGAEAFF
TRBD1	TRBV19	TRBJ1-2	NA	TGTGCCAGTAGTATTAGGGACAGTTATGGCTACACCTTC	CASSIRDSYGYTF
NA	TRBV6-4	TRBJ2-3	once	TGTGCCAGCAGGGGATCTAGCGAAGATACGCAGTATTTT	CASRGSSEDTQYF
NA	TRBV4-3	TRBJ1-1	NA	TGCGCCAGCAGCCAAGGCGCAGGGATCTTAACTACTGAAGCTTTCTTT	CASSQGAGILTTEAFF
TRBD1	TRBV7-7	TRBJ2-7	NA	TGTGCCAGCAGCCACGGACAGGGGCTCTACGAGCAGTACTTC	CASSHGQGLYEQYF
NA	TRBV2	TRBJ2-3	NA	TGTGCCAGCAGGACGGACAAGGGCAGGACAGATACGCAGTATTTT	CASRTDKGRTDTQYF
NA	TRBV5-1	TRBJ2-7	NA	TGCGCCAGCAGCTGGGGTGACAGATACTACGAGCAGTACTTC	CASSWGDRYYEQYF
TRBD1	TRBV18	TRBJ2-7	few	TGTGCCAGCTCACAGGGACAGGGGGTTACCTACGAGCAGTACTTC	CASSQGQGVTYEQYF
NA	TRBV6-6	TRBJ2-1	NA	TGTGCCAGGGGGGGGGCGGAGCAGTTCTTC	CARGGAEQFF
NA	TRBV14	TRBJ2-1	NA	TGTGCCAGCAGCCGGGGCCCCTACTACTACAATGAGCAGTTCTTC	CASSRGPYYYNEQFF
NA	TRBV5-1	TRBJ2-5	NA	TGCGCCAGCAGCATCCTATCGGAGACCCAGTACTTC	CASSILSETQYF
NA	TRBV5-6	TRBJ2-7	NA	TGTGCCAGCAGCGAAGCTAGCGACTACGAGCAGTACTTC	CASSEASDYEQYF
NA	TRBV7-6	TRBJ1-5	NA	TGTGCCAGCAGCTTAGGGAGGGTGGGCGATAGCAATCAGCCCCAGCATTTT	CASSLGRVGDSNQPQHF
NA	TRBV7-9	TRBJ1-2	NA	TGTGCCAGCAGCTCCAGATCCTCTGGCTACACCTTC	CASSSRSSGYTF
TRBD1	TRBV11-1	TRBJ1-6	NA	TGTGCCAGCAGCTTACCCAGGGGGCGCAAATCACCCCTCCACTTT	CASSLPRGRKSPLHF
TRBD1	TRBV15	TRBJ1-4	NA	TGTGCCACCAGCGAGGGACAGGGGCGAGAAAAACTGTTTTTT	CATSEGQGREKLFF
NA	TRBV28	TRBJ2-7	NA	TGTGCCACCGCCAGACACTACGAGCAGTACTTC	CATARHYEQYF
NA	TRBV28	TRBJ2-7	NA	TGTGCCAGCAGTTTAAGAGGAACCTACGAGCAGTACTTC	CASSLRGTYEQYF
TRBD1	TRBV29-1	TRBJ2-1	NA	TGCAGCGTTGCAGGGGGACCCTCGACGCTTTACAATGAGCAGTTCTTC	CSVAGGPSTLYNEQFF
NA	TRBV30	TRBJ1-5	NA	TGTGCCTGGAGAAGTTACAGGGAAAATCAGCCCCAGCATTTT	CAWRSYRENQPQHF
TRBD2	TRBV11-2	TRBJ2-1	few	TGTGCCAGCAGGGCGGGACTAGCGGTTTTCAATGAGCAGTTCTTC	CASRAGLAVFNEQFF